The subject of this entry is one TCR beta chain. The table came from immunoSEQ multiplex PCR; TCRdb's copy has only in-frame clones and leaves some out. The data contain over 300,000 clones, 87% of them singletons. Between the trimmed V and J ends, which lost 0 bases and 6 bases, there was a span of 10 bases. The CDR3 contains 13 residues. Germline V CDR1 and CDR2: SGHRS, YFSETQ. The sample comes from a study of blood T cell repertoires in COVID-19. This receptor was obtained from a woman aged 25 to 45 who had recovered from COVID-19. The specimen was PBMCs or T cells enriched from blood (not recorded which). The rearrangement joins TRBV5-1 to TRBJ2-7, with D perhaps matching TRBD2 (5 bases). CDR3 nucleotide sequence: TGCGCCAGCAGCTTGGAGGCGGGTCCCGAGCAGTACTTC. It is translated as CASSLEAGPEQYF. Based on the CDR3 plus reference TRBV5-1 and TRBJ2-7, the full variable domain is KAGVTQTPRYLIKTRGQQVTLSCSPISGHRSVSWYQQTPGQGLQFLFEYFSETQRNKGNFPGRFSGRQFSNSRSEMNVSTLELGDSALYLCASSLEAGPEQYFGPGTRLTVT.